Given below is one T cell receptor beta chain in context. This record comes from a study of PD-1 blockade in mismatch repair-deficient tumors. Here immunoSEQ multiplex PCR was the method, and the copy in TCRdb shows in-frame clones only, minus some. The table lists under 50,000 clones, 77% of them singletons, with 3% to 4% in the top ten. Mismatch repair deficiency was confirmed in all patients, by PCR or immunohistochemistry. The CDR3 is 12 amino acids. CDR1 and CDR2 from the germline V gene are SQVTM and ANQGSEA. V dropped 7 bases and J dropped 3 bases, with 10 bases sitting between them. The chain employs TRBV29-1 and TRBJ2-4; the D is unclear. The sequence derives from an adult with mismatch repair-deficient cancer. The sequencing used PBMCs, collected before pembrolizumab treatment. The CDR3 DNA is TGCAGCGAGATGGATGACAAAAACATTCAGTACTTC. It encodes CSEMDDKNIQYF.